These 27 T cell receptor beta chains originate from one sample sequenced in a study of blood T cell repertoires in COVID-19 (TCRdb year 2020). Library preparation was by the immunoSEQ multiplex PCR assay. TCRdb took this table from immuneACCESS and kept in-frame rearrangements with V and J called. Such tables lack part of the clones; where checked against another copy, unresolved V genes explain under half of the gap, and the rest is unexplained. The table for this sample lists over 300,000 clones; 85% to 90% of them were counted only once. The ten biggest clones cover approximately 7% of the sample. The sequenced material came from peripheral blood. Receptor source: a man aged 18 to 30 with active or convalescent COVID-19.

This clone was seen only a few times. The V and J genes are TRBV19 and TRBJ2-2; no clear D. CDR3 size: 12 residues. Trimming took off 7 bases at V and 4 bases at J, with 7 bases between the two ends. Germline V gene data show CDR1 as LNHDA and CDR2 as SQIVND (reference sequence). The CDR3 bases are TGTGCCAGTAAGAGATTCACCGGGGAGCTGTTTTTT. This codes for CASKRFTGELFF.

The chain has TRBV6-5 and TRBJ1-4, with TRBD1 identical over 10 bases. With 6 bases clipped from V and 8 bases from J, the junction kept 9 bases outside the gene matches. CDR3 length equals 15 residues. Germline V gives CDR1 MNHEY, CDR2 SVGAGI. For the CDR3, the DNA is TGTGCCAGCAGGGATAGGGACAGGGGCGGCGAAAAACTGTTTTTT. Protein: CASRDRDRGGEKLFF.

The chain recombines TRBV28 with TRBJ1-2, with D tentatively TRBD1 (5 bases). V was clipped by 6 bases and J by 4 bases, with 15 bases between them. CDR1 is MDHEN and CDR2 is SYDVKM in the germline V gene. This CDR3 contains 14 residues. The CDR3 sequence: CASSASRGVYGYTF. CDR3 DNA: TGTGCCAGCAGCGCCTCAAGGGGCGTCTATGGCTACACCTTC.

The V gene is TRBV6-1, the J gene TRBJ1-6, with D uncertain. The germline V gene has CDR1 MNHNS and CDR2 SASEGT. The CDR3 extends over 15 amino acids. V was clipped by 1 base and J by 3 bases, with 7 bases between them. The CDR3 region has the DNA TGTGCCAGCAGTGAAGTTACAGTCTATAATTCACCCCTCCACTTT. This sequence encodes CASSEVTVYNSPLHF.

The chain combines TRBV4-2 with TRBJ2-1, with 13 bases lining up with TRBD2. Looked up from germline, CDR1 is LGHNA and CDR2 is YNFKEQ. V was clipped by 4 bases and J by 6 bases; unmatched bases: 12. The CDR3 has 18 amino acids. Here the CDR3 reads CASSLRPGTSGGGNEQFF. For the CDR3, the DNA is TGTGCCAGCAGCCTTCGACCTGGTACTAGCGGGGGGGGCAATGAGCAGTTCTTC.

This clone occurred many times. The chain uses TRBV2 and TRBJ2-1; D is possibly TRBD2 (7 bases). V dropped 6 bases and J dropped 0 bases, with 12 bases sitting between them. Germline CDR1 is SNHLY and CDR2 is FYNNEI. The CDR3 spans 15 residues. CDR3 DNA: TGTGCCAGCAGGGTAGGGGGGGGCTCCTACAATGAGCAGTTCTTC. Protein sequence: CASRVGGGSYNEQFF.

Concerning this clone: The sample contains more than one DNA sequence encoding this CDR3. The CDR3 DNA is TGCGCCAGCAGTCTAGCGCAAGGTTCGTACGAGCAGTACTTC. It yields the protein CASSLAQGSYEQYF. This chain joins TRBV5-1 and TRBJ2-7; the D gene is possibly TRBD2 (6 bases). With 5 bases removed from V and 4 bases from J, the gap between germline ends came to 16 bases. CDR3 length: 14 residues. The germline V gene has CDR1 SGHRS and CDR2 YFSETQ.

J is TRBJ1-2 and V is TRBV24-1, with D perhaps TRBD1 (6 bases). The length of the CDR3 is 17 residues. From germline, CDR1 is KGHDR and CDR2 SFDVKD. The V end was cut by 5 bases, the J end by 4 bases, with 22 bases between. CDR3 coding DNA: TGTGCCACCAGTGCCCCGGAGGCGGGGGGCGCCAGCTATGGCTACACCTTC. Translating gives CATSAPEAGGASYGYTF.

Concerning this clone: At one end the junction does not follow the germline gene, possibly because of a read error. The chain links TRBV29-1 to TRBJ2-6, with 8 bases that match TRBD1. This CDR3 is 19 amino acids long. Germline values: CDR1 SQVTM, CDR2 ANQGSEA. CDR3 protein: CSVEGGYDRGGSGANVLTF. The DNA of the CDR3 is TGCAGCGTTGAAGGGGGGTATGACAGGGGAGGCTCTGGGGCCAACGTGCTGACTTTC.

The V call is TRBV6-1, the J call TRBJ1-5; 12 bases are shared with TRBD1. The ends lost 4 bases at V and 4 bases at J; junction bases unmatched: 17. This CDR3 has 20 residues. Germline V CDR1 and CDR2: MNHNS, SASEGT. For the CDR3, the DNA is TGTGCCAGCAGTGGAGAAAGGGACAGGGGGCGCGGAACGGTTAATCAGCCCCAGCATTTT. It encodes CASSGERDRGRGTVNQPQHF.

The V call is TRBV6-6, the J call TRBJ1-2; D unclear. CDR1 and CDR2 from the germline V gene are MNHNY and SVGAGI (reference sequence). There are 14 residues in the CDR3. Trimming removed 5 bases from V and 4 bases from J, with 14 bases in between. The CDR3 region is CASSTREYVYGYTF. The CDR3 DNA follows: TGTGCCAGCAGTACCCGGGAGTACGTCTATGGCTACACCTTC.

The CDR3 protein is CASSLNTGLAGDYNEQFF. The CDR3 bases are TGTGCCAGCAGCTTAAATACGGGGCTAGCGGGGGATTACAATGAGCAGTTCTTC. This sequence joins TRBV7-6 and TRBJ2-1, with 10 bases that match TRBD2. V gave up 2 bases and J gave up 4 bases; unmatched junction bases: 11. Per germline, CDR1 SGHVS and CDR2 FNYEAQ. This CDR3 comprises 18 residues.

The rearrangement links TRBV5-1 to TRBJ1-2; 8 bases are a match to TRBD1. Per the germline V gene, CDR1 is SGHRS and CDR2 is YFSETQ. This CDR3 is built from 16 residues. Germline trimming cut 4 bases from V and 5 bases from J; bases unmatched to any gene: 13. CDR3: CASSSETDRGWYGYTF. In DNA, the CDR3 is TGCGCCAGCAGCAGCGAGACCGACAGGGGTTGGTATGGCTACACCTTC.

The rearrangement joins TRBV4-3 to TRBJ2-3; 7 positions agree with TRBD2. Germline CDR1 LGHNA, CDR2 YSLEER. This CDR3 spans 16 amino acids. After removal of 4 bases from V and 6 bases from J, the junction contained 13 bases not matched to a gene. The CDR3: CASSPRDGGTSDTQYF. In nucleotides, the CDR3 is TGCGCCAGCAGCCCCAGGGACGGGGGGACCTCGGATACGCAGTATTTT.

V is TRBV18 and J is TRBJ1-6, with D unclear. This CDR3 is built from 15 residues. Trimming left V 4 bases short and J 8 bases short, with 15 bases between. Germline-derived CDR1 and CDR2 are KGHSH and LQKENI. The CDR3 DNA sequence: TGTGCCAGCTCACTAGGACGGGGAAATGATTCACCCCTCCACTTT. Protein: CASSLGRGNDSPLHF.

This sequence joins TRBV23-1 and TRBJ2-7, with 12 bases matching TRBD1. TRBV23-1 qualifies as an ORF whose function is uncertain. CDR3 length equals 16 residues. V lost 5 bases and J lost 7; bases outside the gene matches: 12. CDR3 nucleotides: TGCGCCAGCAGTAACCCTCCGGGACAGGGGGCGAGAGAGCAGTACTTC. Amino acids: CASSNPPGQGAREQYF.

The rearrangement links TRBV5-6 to TRBJ1-2, with 7 positions matching TRBD1. The length of the CDR3 is 15 residues. CDR1 and CDR2 (germline): SGHDT, YYEEEE. The ends lost 3 bases at V and 8 bases at J; junction bases unmatched: 13. In DNA form, the CDR3 reads TGTGCCAGCAGCTACCCTCTCCGGACAGGCGGGGGCTACACCTTC. Amino acids: CASSYPLRTGGGYTF.

The V call is TRBV6-5, the J call TRBJ1-4, with 10 bases that match TRBD1. This CDR3 region has 16 residues. Germline values: CDR1 MNHEY, CDR2 SVGAGI. V was pared by 4 bases and J by 7 bases, with 9 bases of the junction left unmatched. The CDR3 DNA follows: TGTGCCAGCAGTTTGACACCGGGACAGGGGCGTGAAAAACTGTTTTTT. Its protein is CASSLTPGQGREKLFF.

This clone was observed a single time. V is TRBV19 and J is TRBJ2-7; 8 bases line up with TRBD2. The length of the CDR3 is 15 residues. Germline CDR1 and CDR2: LNHDA and SQIVND (reference sequence). Trimming removed 2 bases from V and 0 bases from J; junction bases left unmatched: 3. CDR3 nucleotide sequence: TGTGCCAGTAGTATATCCACTAGCGGCTCCTACGAGCAGTACTTC. This codes for CASSISTSGSYEQYF.

The rearrangement joins TRBV7-9 to TRBJ1-2; D is unclear. Per germline, CDR1 SEHNR and CDR2 FQNEAQ (reference sequence). Trimming removed 8 bases at V and 2 bases at J, with 12 bases between. This CDR3 is built from 13 residues. The CDR3 region is CASARVSNYGYTF. The CDR3 DNA sequence: TGTGCCAGCGCGAGGGTCTCGAACTATGGCTACACCTTC.

The chain has TRBV5-4 and TRBJ2-1, with TRBD2 matching over 9 bases. This CDR3 has 14 amino acids. CDR1 is SGHNT, CDR2 YYREEE, per germline (reference sequence). Germline trimming cut 6 bases from V and 3 bases from J; bases unmatched to any gene: 4. The DNA of the CDR3 is TGTGCCAGCACGTTAGCGGGAGACTACAATGAGCAGTTCTTC. It is translated as CASTLAGDYNEQFF.

The rearrangement joins TRBV15 to TRBJ2-1, with 10 bases aligning to TRBD2. The CDR3 is made up of 18 amino acids. V was clipped by 2 bases and J by 6 bases; unmatched bases: 13. CDR1 and CDR2 (germline): LNHNV, YYDKDF (reference sequence). The CDR3 loop reads CATSRPRTSGRGRNEQFF. Here the CDR3 DNA reads TGTGCCACCAGCAGACCGAGGACTAGCGGAAGGGGTCGCAATGAGCAGTTCTTC.

The genes are TRBV7-2 and TRBJ1-6; D not certain. The CDR3 extends over 15 amino acids. Germline values: CDR1 SGHTA, CDR2 FQGNSA. The V gene lost 1 base and the J gene lost 6 bases, with 10 bases spanning the gap. CDR3 sequence reads: CASSLGPQPNSPLHF. CDR3 coding DNA: TGTGCCAGCAGCTTAGGGCCGCAACCTAATTCACCCCTCCACTTT.

The chain combines TRBV4-1 with TRBJ1-5; the match to TRBD1 covers 8 bases. The J segment lost 0 bases and the V segment lost 0 bases, leaving 1 base of the junction unmatched. Germline V CDR1 and CDR2: MGHRA, YSYEKL. This CDR3 is built from 16 residues. CDR3 bases: TGCGCCAGCAGCCAAGAACAGGGGGATAGCAATCAGCCCCAGCATTTT. Residues: CASSQEQGDSNQPQHF.

Notes on this clone: Other DNA sequences in the sample encode the same CDR3. This chain links TRBV3-1 (or the pseudogene TRBV3-2) with TRBJ1-2, with 8 nucleotides matching TRBD1. The germline V gene encodes CDR1 LGHDT and CDR2 YNNKEL (reference sequence). Losses at the gene ends were 1 base for V and 5 bases for J; bases not matched to a gene: 0. CDR3 length: 13 residues. This CDR3 reads CASSQGQGYGYTF. The CDR3 DNA is TGTGCCAGCAGCCAAGGACAGGGGTATGGCTACACCTTC.

This CDR3 reads CASSAGRNTEAFF. CDR3 nucleotides: TGTGCCAGCAGCGCCGGGAGGAACACTGAAGCTTTCTTT. The chain carries TRBV9 and TRBJ1-1; D not certain. Germline CDR1 and CDR2: SGDLS and YYNGEE. The V and J ends lost 3 bases and 1 base respectively, with 7 bases between them. This CDR3 spans 13 amino acids. The full variable domain, in which reference TRBV9 and TRBJ1-1 provide the parts outside the CDR3, is DSGVTQTPKHLITATGQRVTLRCSPRSGDLSVYWYQQSLDQGLQFLIQYYNGEERAKGNILERFSAQQFPDLHSELNLSSLELGDSALYFCASSAGRNTEAFFGQGTRLTVV.

The rearrangement uses TRBV9 and TRBJ1-3; 7 positions match TRBD1. Per the germline V gene, CDR1 is SGDLS and CDR2 is YYNGEE. The CDR3 has 15 amino acids. The trim removed 2 bases at V and 8 bases at J, leaving 10 bases unmatched. CDR3 sequence reads: CASSVMTGSSDTIYF. The CDR3 DNA reads TGTGCCAGCAGCGTTATGACAGGGAGCTCCGACACCATATATTTT.